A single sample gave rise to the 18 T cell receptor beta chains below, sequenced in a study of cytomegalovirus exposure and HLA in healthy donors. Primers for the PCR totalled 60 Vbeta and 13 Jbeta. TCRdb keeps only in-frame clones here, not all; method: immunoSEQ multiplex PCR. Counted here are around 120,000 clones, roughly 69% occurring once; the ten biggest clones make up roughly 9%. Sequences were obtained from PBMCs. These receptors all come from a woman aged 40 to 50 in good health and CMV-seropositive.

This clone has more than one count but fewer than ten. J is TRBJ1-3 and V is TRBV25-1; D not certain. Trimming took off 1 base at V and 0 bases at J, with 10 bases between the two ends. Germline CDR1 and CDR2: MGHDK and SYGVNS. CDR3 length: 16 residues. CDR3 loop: CASSESTGFSGNTIYF. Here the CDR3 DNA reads TGTGCCAGCAGTGAATCAACGGGATTCTCTGGAAACACCATATATTTT. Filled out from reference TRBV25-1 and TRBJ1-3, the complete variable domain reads EADIYQTPRYLVIGTGKKITLECSQTMGHDKMYWYQQDPGMELHLIHYSYGVNSTEKGDLSSESTVSRIRTEHFPLTLESARPSHTSQYLCASSESTGFSGNTIYFGEGSWLTVV.

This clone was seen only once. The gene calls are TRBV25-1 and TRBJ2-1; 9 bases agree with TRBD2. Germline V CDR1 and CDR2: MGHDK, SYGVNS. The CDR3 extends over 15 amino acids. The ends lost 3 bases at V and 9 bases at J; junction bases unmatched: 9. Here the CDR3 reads CASSDYIGGRVEQFF. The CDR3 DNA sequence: TGTGCCAGCAGTGATTATATCGGCGGGAGGGTTGAGCAGTTCTTC. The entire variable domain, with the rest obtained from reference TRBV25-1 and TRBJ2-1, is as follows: EADIYQTPRYLVIGTGKKITLECSQTMGHDKMYWYQQDPGMELHLIHYSYGVNSTEKGDLSSESTVSRIRTEHFPLTLESARPSHTSQYLCASSDYIGGRVEQFFGPGTRLTVL.

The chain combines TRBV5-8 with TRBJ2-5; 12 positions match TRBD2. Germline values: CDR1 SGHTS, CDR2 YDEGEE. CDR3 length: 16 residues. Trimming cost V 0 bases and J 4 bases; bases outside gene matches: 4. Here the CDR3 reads CASSLAVTSGRETQYF. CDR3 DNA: TGTGCCAGCAGCTTGGCCGTGACTAGCGGGAGAGAGACCCAGTACTTC.

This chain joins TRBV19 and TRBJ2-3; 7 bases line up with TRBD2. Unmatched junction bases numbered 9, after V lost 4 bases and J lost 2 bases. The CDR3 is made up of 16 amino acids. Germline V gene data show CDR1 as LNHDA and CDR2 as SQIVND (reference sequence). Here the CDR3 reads CASSSGSSGYTDTQYF. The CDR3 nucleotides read TGTGCCAGTAGTAGCGGTAGTAGCGGGTACACAGATACGCAGTATTTT.

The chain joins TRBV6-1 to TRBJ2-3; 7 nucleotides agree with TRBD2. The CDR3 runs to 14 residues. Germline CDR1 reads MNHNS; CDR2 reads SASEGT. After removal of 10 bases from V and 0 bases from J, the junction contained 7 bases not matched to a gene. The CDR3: CATHTSDSTDTQYF. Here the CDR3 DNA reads TGTGCCACCCATACTAGCGATAGCACAGATACGCAGTATTTT.

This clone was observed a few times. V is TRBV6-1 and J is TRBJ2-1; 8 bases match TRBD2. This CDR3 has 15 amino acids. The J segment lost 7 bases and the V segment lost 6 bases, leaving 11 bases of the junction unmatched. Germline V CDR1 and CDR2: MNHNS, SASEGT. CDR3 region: CASSERGLVVNEQFF. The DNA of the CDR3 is TGTGCCAGCAGCGAGAGGGGACTAGTTGTGAATGAGCAGTTCTTC.

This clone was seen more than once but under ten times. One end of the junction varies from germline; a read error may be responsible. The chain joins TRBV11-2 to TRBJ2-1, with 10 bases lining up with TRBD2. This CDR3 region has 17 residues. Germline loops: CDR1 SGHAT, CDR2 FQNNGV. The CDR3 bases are TGTGCCAGCAGATTAGGGTCTAGCGGGAGAACTGACAATGAGCAGTTCTTC. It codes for CASRLGSSGRTDNEQFF.

CDR3 in amino acids: CASTHAREQYF. The CDR3 nucleotides are TGTGCCAGCACCCACGCCAGGGAGCAGTACTTC. V and J are TRBV6-1 and TRBJ2-7; D remains unclear. The CDR3 extends over 11 amino acids. Looked up from germline, CDR1 is MNHNS and CDR2 is SASEGT. The ends were cut back, 7 bases at V and 7 bases at J, with 11 bases in the middle.

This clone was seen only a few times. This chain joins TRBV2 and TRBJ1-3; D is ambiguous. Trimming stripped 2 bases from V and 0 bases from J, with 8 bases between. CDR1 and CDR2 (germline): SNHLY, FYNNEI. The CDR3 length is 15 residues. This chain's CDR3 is CASSEWHPSGNTIYF. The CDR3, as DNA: TGTGCCAGCAGTGAATGGCACCCCTCTGGAAACACCATATATTTT. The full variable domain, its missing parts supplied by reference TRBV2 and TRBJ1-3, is EPEVTQTPSHQVTQMGQEVILRCVPISNHLYFYWYRQILGQKVEFLVSFYNNEISEKSEIFDDQFSVERPDGSNFTLKIRSTKLEDSAMYFCASSEWHPSGNTIYFGEGSWLTVV.

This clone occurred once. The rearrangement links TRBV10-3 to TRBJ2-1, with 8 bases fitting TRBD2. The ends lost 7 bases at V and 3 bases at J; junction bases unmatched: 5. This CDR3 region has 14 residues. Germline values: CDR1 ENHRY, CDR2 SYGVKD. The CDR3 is CAIKGTRDYNEQFF. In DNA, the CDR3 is TGTGCCATCAAAGGGACTAGGGACTACAATGAGCAGTTCTTC.

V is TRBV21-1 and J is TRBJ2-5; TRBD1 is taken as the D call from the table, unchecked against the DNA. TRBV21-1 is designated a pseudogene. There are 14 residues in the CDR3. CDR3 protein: CASSHLTGEETQYF. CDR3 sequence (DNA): TGTGCCAGCAGTCACCTGACAGGGGAAGAGACCCAGTACTTC.

The CDR3 nucleotides are TGCAGCGTTGATTCCGGGAGCTCCTACGAGCAGTACTTC. Encoded protein: CSVDSGSSYEQYF. J is TRBJ2-7 and V is TRBV29-1; D possibly corresponds to TRBD2 (6 bases). CDR3 length equals 13 residues. The germline V gene encodes CDR1 SQVTM and CDR2 ANQGSEA. Trimming took off 3 bases at V and 0 bases at J, with 9 bases between the two ends.

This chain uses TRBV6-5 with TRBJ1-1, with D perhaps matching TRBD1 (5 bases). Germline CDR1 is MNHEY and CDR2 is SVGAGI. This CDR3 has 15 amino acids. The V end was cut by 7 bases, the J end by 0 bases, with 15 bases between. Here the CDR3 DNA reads TGTGCCAGCACCCTAGGAGGGGTTATGAACACTGAAGCTTTCTTT. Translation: CASTLGGVMNTEAFF.

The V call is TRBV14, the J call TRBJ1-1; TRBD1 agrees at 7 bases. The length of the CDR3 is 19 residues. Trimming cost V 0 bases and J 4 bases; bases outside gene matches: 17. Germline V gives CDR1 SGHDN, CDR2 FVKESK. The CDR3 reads CASSQDPYRGRRRITEAFF. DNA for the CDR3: TGTGCCAGCAGCCAAGATCCCTACAGGGGCAGGAGGAGGATCACTGAAGCTTTCTTT.

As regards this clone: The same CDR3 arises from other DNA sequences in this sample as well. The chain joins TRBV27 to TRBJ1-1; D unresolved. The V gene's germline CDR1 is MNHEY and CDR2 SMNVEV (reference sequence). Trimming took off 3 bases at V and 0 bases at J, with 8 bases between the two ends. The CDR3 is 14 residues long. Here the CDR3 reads CASSFLGVNTEAFF. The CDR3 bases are TGTGCCAGCAGTTTTCTCGGGGTGAACACTGAAGCTTTCTTT.

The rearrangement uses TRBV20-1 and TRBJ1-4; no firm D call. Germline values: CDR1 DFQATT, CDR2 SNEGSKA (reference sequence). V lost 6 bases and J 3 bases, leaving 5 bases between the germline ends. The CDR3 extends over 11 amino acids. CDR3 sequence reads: CSAAANEKLFF. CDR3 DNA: TGCAGTGCCGCAGCTAATGAAAAACTGTTTTTT.

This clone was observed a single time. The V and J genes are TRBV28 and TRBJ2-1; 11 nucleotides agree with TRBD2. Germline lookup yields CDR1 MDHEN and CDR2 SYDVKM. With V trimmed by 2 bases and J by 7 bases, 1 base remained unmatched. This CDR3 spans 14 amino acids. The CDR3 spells CASSLTSGSNEQFF. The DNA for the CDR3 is TGTGCCAGCAGTTTAACTAGCGGGAGTAATGAGCAGTTCTTC.

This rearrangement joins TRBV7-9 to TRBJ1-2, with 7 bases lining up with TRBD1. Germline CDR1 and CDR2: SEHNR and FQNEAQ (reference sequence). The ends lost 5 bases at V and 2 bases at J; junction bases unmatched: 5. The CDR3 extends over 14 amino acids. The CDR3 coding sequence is TGTGCCAGCAGCCGACAGGGACCGAACTATGGCTACACCTTC. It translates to CASSRQGPNYGYTF.